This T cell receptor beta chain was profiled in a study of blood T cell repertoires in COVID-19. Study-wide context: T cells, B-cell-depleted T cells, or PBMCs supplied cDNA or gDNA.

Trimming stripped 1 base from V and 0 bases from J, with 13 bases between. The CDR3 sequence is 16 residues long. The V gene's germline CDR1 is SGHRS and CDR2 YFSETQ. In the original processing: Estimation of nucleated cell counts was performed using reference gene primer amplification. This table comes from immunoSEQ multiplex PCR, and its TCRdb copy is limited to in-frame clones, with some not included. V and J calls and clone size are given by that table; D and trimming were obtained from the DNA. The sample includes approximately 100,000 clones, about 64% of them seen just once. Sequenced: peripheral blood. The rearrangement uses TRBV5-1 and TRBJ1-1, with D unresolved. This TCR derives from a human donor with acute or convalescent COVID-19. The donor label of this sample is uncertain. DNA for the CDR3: TGCGCCAGCAGCTTGCTGGAGGGAGCGGTGAACACTGAAGCTTTCTTT. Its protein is CASSLLEGAVNTEAFF.